This entry features one T cell receptor (beta chain) sequence. Using immunoSEQ multiplex PCR, the repertoire was profiled, and TCRdb retains in-frame clones only, with some absent. The table lists roughly 140,000 clones, over 80% of them singletons. This sample's time point: blood 2 weeks post-SBRT. Specified treatment: 15 Gy SBRT to primary tumor, nephrectomy 4 weeks later. This sample is part of a study of radiation and T cells in renal cell carcinoma. V lost 5 bases to trimming and J lost 4 bases; unmatched junction nucleotides: 2. The CDR3 runs to 15 residues. Germline values: CDR1 SGHAT, CDR2 FQNNGV.

The source is a woman between 50 and 59 years old with renal cell carcinoma. Sequenced here: blood, sampled from a patient whose treatment included radiotherapy and nephrectomy. The chain uses TRBV11-2 and TRBJ2-5; TRBD2 matches 15 bases. CDR3 in DNA: TGTGCCAGCAGCCCGGGACTAGCGGGGGGAGAGACCCAGTACTTC. Its protein product is CASSPGLAGGETQYF. The full variable domain, with the rest looked up from reference TRBV11-2 and TRBJ2-5, is EAGVAQSPRYKIIEKRQSVAFWCNPISGHATLYWYQQILGQGPKLLIQFQNNGVVDDSQLPKDRFSAERLKGVDSTLKIQPAKLEDSAVYLCASSPGLAGGETQYFGPGTRLLVL.